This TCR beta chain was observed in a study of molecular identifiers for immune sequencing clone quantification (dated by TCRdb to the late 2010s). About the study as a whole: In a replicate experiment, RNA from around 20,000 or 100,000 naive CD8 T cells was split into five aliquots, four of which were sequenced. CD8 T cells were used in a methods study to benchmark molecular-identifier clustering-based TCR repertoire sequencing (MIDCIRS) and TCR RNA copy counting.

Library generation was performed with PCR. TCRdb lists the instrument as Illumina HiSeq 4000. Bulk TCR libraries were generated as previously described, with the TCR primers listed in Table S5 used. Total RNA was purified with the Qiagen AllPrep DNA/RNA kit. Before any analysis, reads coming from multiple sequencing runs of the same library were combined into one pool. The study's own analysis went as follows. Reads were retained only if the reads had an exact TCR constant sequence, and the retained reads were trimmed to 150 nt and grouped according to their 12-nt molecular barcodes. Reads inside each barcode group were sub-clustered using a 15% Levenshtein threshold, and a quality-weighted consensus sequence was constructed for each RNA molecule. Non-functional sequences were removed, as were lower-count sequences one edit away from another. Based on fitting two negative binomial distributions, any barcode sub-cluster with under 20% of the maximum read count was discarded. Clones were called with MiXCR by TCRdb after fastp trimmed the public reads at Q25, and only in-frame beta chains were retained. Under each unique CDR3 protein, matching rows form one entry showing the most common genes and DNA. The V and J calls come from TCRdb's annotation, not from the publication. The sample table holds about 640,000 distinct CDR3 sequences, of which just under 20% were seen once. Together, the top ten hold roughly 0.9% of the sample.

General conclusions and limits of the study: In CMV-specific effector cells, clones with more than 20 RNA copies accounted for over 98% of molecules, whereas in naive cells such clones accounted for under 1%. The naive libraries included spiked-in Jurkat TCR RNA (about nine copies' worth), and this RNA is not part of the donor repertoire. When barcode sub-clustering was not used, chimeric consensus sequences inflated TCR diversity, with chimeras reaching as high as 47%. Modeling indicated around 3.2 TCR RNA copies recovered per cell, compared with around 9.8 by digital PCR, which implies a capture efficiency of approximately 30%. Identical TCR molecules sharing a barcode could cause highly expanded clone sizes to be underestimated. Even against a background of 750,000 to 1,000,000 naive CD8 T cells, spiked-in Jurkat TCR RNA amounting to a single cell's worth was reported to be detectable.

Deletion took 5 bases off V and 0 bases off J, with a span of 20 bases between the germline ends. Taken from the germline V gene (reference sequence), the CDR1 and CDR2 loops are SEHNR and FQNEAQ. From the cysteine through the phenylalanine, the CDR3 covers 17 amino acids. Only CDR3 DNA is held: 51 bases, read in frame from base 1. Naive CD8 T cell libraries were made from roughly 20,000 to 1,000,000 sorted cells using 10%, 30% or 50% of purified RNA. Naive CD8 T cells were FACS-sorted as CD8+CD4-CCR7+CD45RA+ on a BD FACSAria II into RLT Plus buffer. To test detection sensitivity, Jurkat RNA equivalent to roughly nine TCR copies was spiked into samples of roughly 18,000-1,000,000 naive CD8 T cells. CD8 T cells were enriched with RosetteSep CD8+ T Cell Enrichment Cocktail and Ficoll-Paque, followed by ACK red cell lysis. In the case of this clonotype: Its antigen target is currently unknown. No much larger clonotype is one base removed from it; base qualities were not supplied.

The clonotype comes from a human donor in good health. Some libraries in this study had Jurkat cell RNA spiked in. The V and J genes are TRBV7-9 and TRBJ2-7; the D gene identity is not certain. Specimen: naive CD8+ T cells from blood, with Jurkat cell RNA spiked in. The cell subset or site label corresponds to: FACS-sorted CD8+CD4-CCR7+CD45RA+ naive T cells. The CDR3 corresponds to CASSINLSPGGSYEQYF. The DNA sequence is TGTGCCAGCAGCATTAACTTATCCCCGGGCGGCTCCTACGAGCAGTACTTC. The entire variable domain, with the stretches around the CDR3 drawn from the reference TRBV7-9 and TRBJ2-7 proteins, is DTGVSQNPRHKITKRGQNVTFRCDPISEHNRLYWYRQTLGQGPEFLTYFQNEAQLEKSRLLSDRFSAERPKGSFSTLEIQRTEQGDSAMYLCASSINLSPGGSYEQYFGPGTRLTVT.